The clone carrying this T cell receptor beta chain has just a few counts. Antigen: not known. One end of the junction is discordant with germline, which a read error may explain. The source of the sample is a study of metastatic and nonmetastatic thyroid tumors. Across the study: Repertoire comparisons spanned blood and tumor or nodule tissue from malignant and benign thyroid patients. Study outcomes and limitations: Reportedly, malignant thyroid tumors had significantly higher TCR beta diversity than benign nodules, in blood and tumor.

No treatment had been given to any patient before thyroid surgery. Authors' methods: The study's classifier, a distant-metastasis tool for papillary thyroid cancer, was built using CDR3 differences across clinicopathological groups. TCRdb re-analyzed the PCR reads through MiXCR. TCRdb's processing, not the study's, gives the V and J calls here. The data hold some 86,000 clones, with approximately 12% observed a single time. This CDR3 is built from 14 residues. The receptor was derived from a female donor with papillary thyroid cancer or a benign thyroid nodule (not recorded which). Some clones in this sample may be carry-over from other donors' samples. This chain uses TRBV12-3 or TRBV12-4 with TRBJ2-7; 9 bases are a match to TRBD2. The specimen sequenced was tumor tissue. The CDR3 protein is CASSCFSGSYGQYF. The CDR3, as DNA: TGTGCCAGCAGTTGCTTTAGCGGGAGTTACGGGCAGTACTTC.